A selection of T cell receptor beta chains follows, all from one sample in a study of blood T cell repertoires in COVID-19. Clones were sequenced by immunoSEQ multiplex PCR, and TCRdb holds only the in-frame ones, with some missing. The repertoire includes roughly 80,000 clones, about four fifths of them detected once, and 3% to 4.5% sits in the top ten. What was sequenced was peripheral blood. All receptors derive from a middle-aged man with acute or convalescent COVID-19. The CDR3 runs from the conserved cysteine through the conserved F or W. Each record gives: D gene, V gene, clone size, J gene, CDR3 DNA, CDR3 protein. D genes are given only for firm matches. Not every row has a clone size; where given, it reads once, few, many or a size class.

D: TRBD1; V: TRBV4-1; size: .; J: TRBJ1-1; DNA: TGCGCCAGCAGCCAAGATCTTTCAGGGGGATACACTGAAGCTTTCTTT; CDR3: CASSQDLSGGYTEAFF
D: .; V: TRBV7-9; size: .; J: TRBJ1-1; DNA: TGTGCCAGCTCGGCAGGGATCACTGAAGCTTTCTTT; CDR3: CASSAGITEAFF
D: TRBD2; V: TRBV19; size: .; J: TRBJ2-1; DNA: TGTGCCAGTAGTATAGGTACTAGCGGCAATGAGCAGTTCTTC; CDR3: CASSIGTSGNEQFF
D: TRBD2; V: TRBV24-1; size: .; J: TRBJ2-2; DNA: TGTGCCACCAGTGATCCAGCGGGAAACACCGGGGAGCTGTTTTTT; CDR3: CATSDPAGNTGELFF
D: TRBD1; V: TRBV27; size: .; J: TRBJ1-1; DNA: TGTGCCAGCAGTCCCCAGACAGGGGGGGGGACTGAAGCTTTCTTT; CDR3: CASSPQTGGGTEAFF
D: TRBD2; V: TRBV5-4; size: .; J: TRBJ2-5; DNA: TGTGCCAGCAGCCCCCCTGGCGGGGGGGCCTCGGAGACCCAGTACTTC; CDR3: CASSPPGGGASETQYF
D: .; V: TRBV9; size: .; J: TRBJ2-7; DNA: TGTGCCAGCAGCTTTCACCATAGACAAAGAGGGGGTTGGGGCCACGAGCAGTACTTC; CDR3: CASSFHHRQRGGWGHEQYF
D: TRBD1; V: TRBV5-6; size: .; J: TRBJ1-4; DNA: TGTGCCAGCACCAGACAGGGTGGCGAAAAACTGTTTTTT; CDR3: CASTRQGGEKLFF
D: TRBD2; V: TRBV12-3/TRBV12-4; size: once; J: TRBJ2-1; DNA: TGTGCCAGCAGTTTAGGGACTAGCGATGAGCAGTTCTTC; CDR3: CASSLGTSDEQFF
D: .; V: TRBV5-1; size: .; J: TRBJ2-2; DNA: TGCGCCAGCAGCTTGCGGGGGGCACCGAACACCGGGGAGCTGTTTTTT; CDR3: CASSLRGAPNTGELFF
D: .; V: TRBV7-6; size: .; J: TRBJ1-1; DNA: TGTGCCAGCAGCTTAGAAGGAGGACGGAGTGAAGCTTTCTTT; CDR3: CASSLEGGRSEAFF
D: TRBD1; V: TRBV4-1; size: .; J: TRBJ1-2; DNA: TGCGCCAGCACCCTAAAGACCAGACAGGGCGATGGCTACACCTTC; CDR3: CASTLKTRQGDGYTF
D: .; V: TRBV29-1; size: .; J: TRBJ2-4; DNA: TGCAGCGTCAGGGATCTAGCCAAAAACATTCAGTACTTC; CDR3: CSVRDLAKNIQYF
D: .; V: TRBV11-3; size: .; J: TRBJ2-2; DNA: TGTGCCAGCAGCTTAGGTACGGGACTTTACACCGGGGAGCTGTTTTTT; CDR3: CASSLGTGLYTGELFF
D: TRBD1; V: TRBV30; size: .; J: TRBJ1-1; DNA: TGTGCCTGGACCCGGAGGTCGTCAGGGGGATACACTGAAGCTTTCTTT; CDR3: CAWTRRSSGGYTEAFF
D: TRBD1; V: TRBV6-2/TRBV6-3; size: .; J: TRBJ1-4; DNA: TGTGCCAGCAGTTTCTCCCGGGACAGGGGACGCCTTCGAGAAAAACTGTTTTTT; CDR3: CASSFSRDRGRLREKLFF
D: .; V: TRBV24-1; size: .; J: TRBJ2-3; DNA: TGTGCCACCAGTGACTCCGGGTCCACAGATACGCAGTATTTT; CDR3: CATSDSGSTDTQYF
D: .; V: TRBV7-3; size: .; J: TRBJ2-5; DNA: TGTGCCAGCAGCTTAAATGGAGGGCAAGAGACCCAGTACTTC; CDR3: CASSLNGGQETQYF
D: TRBD2; V: TRBV10-3; size: .; J: TRBJ2-1; DNA: TGTGCCATCAGTGAGTCGGACATGACTAGCGGGCAATACAATGAGCAGTTCTTC; CDR3: CAISESDMTSGQYNEQFF
D: .; V: TRBV7-2; size: .; J: TRBJ2-5; DNA: TGTGCCAGCAGCCAACCACTAGCCAGTGAGACCCAGTACTTC; CDR3: CASSQPLASETQYF
D: .; V: TRBV29-1; size: .; J: TRBJ2-1; DNA: TGCAGCGTTGAACAACAGGAAGGCAATGAGCAGTTCTTC; CDR3: CSVEQQEGNEQFF
D: .; V: TRBV4-2; size: .; J: TRBJ1-5; DNA: TGTGCCAGCAGCCAAGACAGGGGCAATCAGCCCCAGCATTTT; CDR3: CASSQDRGNQPQHF
D: .; V: TRBV9; size: .; J: TRBJ2-5; DNA: TGTGCCAGCAGCGTCGGGACACAAGAGACCCAGTACTTC; CDR3: CASSVGTQETQYF
D: .; V: TRBV19; size: .; J: TRBJ1-5; DNA: TGTGCCAGTAGTAGAACCAGGGATGGCCTCGGGCCCCAGCATTTT; CDR3: CASSRTRDGLGPQHF
D: TRBD2; V: TRBV10-3; size: .; J: TRBJ2-1; DNA: TGTGCCACCCTAGCGGGAGGGGCCTACAATGAGCAGTTCTTC; CDR3: CATLAGGAYNEQFF
D: .; V: TRBV5-6; size: .; J: TRBJ1-5; DNA: TGTGCCAGCAGCTTGGGACAGTACAATCAGCCCCAGCATTTT; CDR3: CASSLGQYNQPQHF
D: TRBD2; V: TRBV7-9; size: .; J: TRBJ2-1; DNA: TGTGCCAGCAGCTTAGAGCGGGGGGGCAGGAATGAGCAGTTCTTC; CDR3: CASSLERGGRNEQFF
D: TRBD1; V: TRBV7-2; size: .; J: TRBJ2-7; DNA: TGTGCCAGCAGCTTGCGCAGGGGGCAAGAGCAGTACTTC; CDR3: CASSLRRGQEQYF
D: TRBD1; V: TRBV7-8; size: few; J: TRBJ2-2; DNA: TGTGCCAGCAGCCTTGCTCGGACAGGGAAAACCGGGGAGCTGTTTTTT; CDR3: CASSLARTGKTGELFF
D: .; V: TRBV14; size: once; J: TRBJ1-6; DNA: TGTGCCAGCAGCCAAGTGAGGGTATCACCCCTCCACTTT; CDR3: CASSQVRVSPLHF
D: .; V: TRBV9; size: .; J: TRBJ2-3; DNA: TGTGCCAGCAGCGTCGCCGGACAGCGCACAGATACGCAGTATTTT; CDR3: CASSVAGQRTDTQYF
D: .; V: TRBV7-2; size: .; J: TRBJ1-2; DNA: TGTGCCAGCAGCTTAGGATGGGGCCGTCCCCAATATGGCTACACCTTC; CDR3: CASSLGWGRPQYGYTF
D: TRBD2; V: TRBV7-2; size: .; J: TRBJ2-7; DNA: TGTGCCAGCAGCTCCACTAGCGGGGGTTACGAGCAGTACTTC; CDR3: CASSSTSGGYEQYF
D: TRBD1; V: TRBV6-2/TRBV6-3; size: .; J: TRBJ2-7; DNA: TGTGCCAGCAGTAAGCCCCCCGCCGGGACAGCCTACGAGCAGTACTTC; CDR3: CASSKPPAGTAYEQYF
D: TRBD1; V: TRBV13; size: .; J: TRBJ2-7; DNA: TGTGCCAGCAGCCCCCGACAGGGGACCTCCTACGAGCAGTACTTC; CDR3: CASSPRQGTSYEQYF
D: TRBD1; V: TRBV6-5; size: .; J: TRBJ1-1; DNA: TGTGCCAGCAGTCCGGGACAGGACCTGAACACTGAAGCTTTCTTT; CDR3: CASSPGQDLNTEAFF
D: TRBD2; V: TRBV28; size: .; J: TRBJ2-1; DNA: TGTGCCAGCGAGGGGGGACTAGTTGAGCAGTTCTTC; CDR3: CASEGGLVEQFF
D: TRBD1; V: TRBV27; size: .; J: TRBJ2-1; DNA: TGTGCCAGCAGTTTAAACAGGGGCAATGAGCAGTTCTTC; CDR3: CASSLNRGNEQFF
D: .; V: TRBV2; size: few; J: TRBJ1-5; DNA: TGTGCCAGCAGTGAAGACGGATTCAGAGGTCAGCCCCAGCATTTT; CDR3: CASSEDGFRGQPQHF
D: TRBD1; V: TRBV19; size: .; J: TRBJ2-5; DNA: TGTGCCAGTACCTCCCCAGGGGGCGGCGAGACCCAGTACTTC; CDR3: CASTSPGGGETQYF
D: .; V: TRBV5-8; size: .; J: TRBJ2-2; DNA: TGTGCCAGCAGCCGCCTAACAGCGAACACCGGGGAGCTGTTTTTT; CDR3: CASSRLTANTGELFF
D: TRBD1; V: TRBV6-1; size: .; J: TRBJ2-5; DNA: TGTGCCAGCAGTGAAAGCAGGGGGAGCCAAGAGACCCAGTACTTC; CDR3: CASSESRGSQETQYF
D: .; V: TRBV28; size: few; J: TRBJ1-4; DNA: TGTGCCAGCAGTTTTATATTTCGTGTTAATGAAAAACTGTTTTTT; CDR3: CASSFIFRVNEKLFF
D: TRBD1; V: TRBV11-3; size: .; J: TRBJ2-2; DNA: TGTGCCAGCAGCTCGACCGGGACAGGGGTCACCGGGGAGCTGTTTTTT; CDR3: CASSSTGTGVTGELFF
D: .; V: TRBV3-1/TRBV3-2; size: .; J: TRBJ2-7; DNA: TGTGCCAGCAGCCTCGGCTCCGGGTCGTCCTACGAGCAGTACTTC; CDR3: CASSLGSGSSYEQYF
D: TRBD2; V: TRBV7-9; size: .; J: TRBJ2-4; DNA: TGTGCCAGCAGCAAAACTAGCGGGGGGGTAGCCAAAAACATTCAGTACTTC; CDR3: CASSKTSGGVAKNIQYF
D: TRBD2; V: TRBV27; size: .; J: TRBJ2-7; DNA: TGTGCCAGCAGATCCTATAGCGGGACTAACGAGCAGTACTTC; CDR3: CASRSYSGTNEQYF
D: .; V: TRBV30; size: .; J: TRBJ1-2; DNA: TGTGCCTGGAGTGTTGGAGGGGTGGGGGTCTATGGCTACACCTTC; CDR3: CAWSVGGVGVYGYTF
D: TRBD1; V: TRBV29-1; size: few; J: TRBJ2-7; DNA: TGCAGCGTGGGAGAGGGGGACAGGGTCTACGAGCAGTACTTC; CDR3: CSVGEGDRVYEQYF
D: .; V: TRBV30; size: .; J: TRBJ1-5; DNA: TGTGCCTGGAGTGTTACAGGGATTGGCAATCAGCCCCAGCATTTT; CDR3: CAWSVTGIGNQPQHF
D: TRBD2; V: TRBV7-2; size: few; J: TRBJ2-1; DNA: TGTGCCAGCAGCTTAGCGGGAGGGCCGAACAATGAGCAGTTCTTC; CDR3: CASSLAGGPNNEQFF
D: TRBD2; V: TRBV11-3; size: .; J: TRBJ2-2; DNA: TGTGCCAGCAGCTTAACAGGGTGGCTAGCGGGAGAAAGAGGCACCGGGGAGCTGTTTTTT; CDR3: CASSLTGWLAGERGTGELFF
D: .; V: TRBV5-5; size: .; J: TRBJ2-7; DNA: TGTGCCAGCAGCTTGGTACTGGTCGGCGAGCAGTACTTC; CDR3: CASSLVLVGEQYF
D: .; V: TRBV29-1; size: few; J: TRBJ2-7; DNA: TGCAGCGTCCTTATGGTCGCCGGGAACGAGCAGTACTTC; CDR3: CSVLMVAGNEQYF
D: TRBD1; V: TRBV27; size: .; J: TRBJ2-6; DNA: TGTGCCAGCAGTTTCCTCAGGGGGATGGGTTTTTCTGGGGCCAACGTCCTGACTTTC; CDR3: CASSFLRGMGFSGANVLTF
D: TRBD1; V: TRBV6-5; size: .; J: TRBJ1-6; DNA: TGTGCCAGCAGTTATGGACAGGGGACACCCCTCCACTTT; CDR3: CASSYGQGTPLHF
D: .; V: TRBV10-3; size: few; J: TRBJ1-2; DNA: TGTGCCATCAGTGAAGGGGGGGCGTTGAATGGCTACACCTTC; CDR3: CAISEGGALNGYTF
D: .; V: TRBV7-9; size: .; J: TRBJ1-2; DNA: TGTGCCAGCAGCGCCTCCGCTAAGGGGGGCTACACCTTC; CDR3: CASSASAKGGYTF
D: TRBD1; V: TRBV5-1; size: once; J: TRBJ1-1; DNA: TGCGCCAGCAGACGACAGGGCACCACTGAAGCTTTCTTT; CDR3: CASRRQGTTEAFF